These 14 T cell receptor beta chains share one sample of origin, sequenced in a study of PD-1 blockade in classical Hodgkin lymphoma. Time point given: newly diagnosed, previously untreated cHL patient sample. Method: immunoSEQ multiplex PCR; TCRdb's copy keeps in-frame clones and lacks some. The sample records 30,000 or so clones, approximately 89% being singletons. The material sequenced was peripheral blood mononuclear cells (PBMCs). These receptors all stem from a human donor with classical Hodgkin lymphoma.

This clone was found once. The J gene is TRBJ2-5, the V gene TRBV29-1; D unclear. The germline gives CDR1 SQVTM, CDR2 ANQGSEA. This CDR3 region has 11 residues. V lost 6 bases and J lost 1, with 6 bases in between. CDR3 protein: CSVESQETQYF. CDR3 coding DNA: TGCAGCGTGGAAAGCCAAGAGACCCAGTACTTC.

The V and J genes are TRBV7-2 and TRBJ1-2; D may be TRBD1 (6 bases). Trimming removed 7 bases from V and 0 bases from J, with 12 bases in between. The germline V gene encodes CDR1 SGHTA and CDR2 FQGNSA. This CDR3 has 14 residues. This chain's CDR3 is CASTGQPSNYGYTF. CDR3 DNA: TGTGCCAGCACAGGACAGCCTTCTAACTATGGCTACACCTTC.

V is TRBV18 and J is TRBJ2-7; D might be TRBD1 or TRBD2, each matching 5 bases. With 2 bases removed from V and 6 bases from J, the gap between germline ends came to 8 bases. Germline V CDR1 and CDR2: KGHSH, LQKENI. CDR3 size: 12 residues. The DNA for the CDR3 is TGTGCCAGCTCACCAGAGAGGGGCGAGCAGTACTTC. It codes for CASSPERGEQYF.

This chain joins TRBV2 and TRBJ2-5; 9 bases are a match to TRBD2. Trimming removed 2 bases from V and 1 base from J; junction bases left unmatched: 5. This CDR3 contains 16 residues. Germline CDR1 and CDR2: SNHLY and FYNNEI. In nucleotides, the CDR3 is TGTGCCAGCAGTGAACTAGCGGGAAGTTCCCAAGAGACCCAGTACTTC. Protein product: CASSELAGSSQETQYF.

This rearrangement joins TRBV7-7 to TRBJ2-3, with TRBD2 matching 13 bases. V was pared by 5 bases and J by 1 base, with 6 bases of the junction left unmatched. Germline assignment: CDR1 SSHAT and CDR2 FNYEAQ (reference sequence). The CDR3 has 17 amino acids. The chain's CDR3 is CASSPGLAGQRTDTQYF. The CDR3 DNA reads TGTGCCAGCAGCCCGGGACTAGCGGGGCAACGCACAGATACGCAGTATTTT.

This clone is a singleton in its sample. This CDR3 reads CASSLTVSEAFF. The CDR3 region has the DNA TGTGCCAGTAGCTTAACAGTTTCTGAAGCTTTCTTT. The genes are TRBV19 and TRBJ1-1; D gene unclear. Germline V gene data show CDR1 as LNHDA and CDR2 as SQIVND (reference sequence). The CDR3 is made up of 12 amino acids. Trimming left V 6 bases short and J 6 bases short, with 11 bases between.

The chain joins TRBV5-1 to TRBJ2-7; 8 bases are shared with TRBD2. Germline lookup yields CDR1 SGHRS and CDR2 YFSETQ. With V trimmed by 0 bases and J by 4 bases, 3 bases remained unmatched. This CDR3 contains 14 residues. The CDR3 DNA reads as TGCGCCAGCAGCTTGGTGACTAGCGAGTACGAGCAGTACTTC. Protein product: CASSLVTSEYEQYF.

This clone was counted a few times. This rearrangement joins TRBV4-1 to TRBJ2-1; the match to TRBD2 covers 9 bases. There are 15 residues in the CDR3. Germline V gives CDR1 MGHRA, CDR2 YSYEKL. V lost 4 bases, J lost 0 bases, and 1 base stayed unmatched. Written as DNA, the CDR3 is TGCGCCAGCAGCCCACTAGCGGGCTCCTACAATGAGCAGTTCTTC. Its translation: CASSPLAGSYNEQFF.

The V and J genes are TRBV4-3 and TRBJ2-2; D gene ambiguous. This CDR3 comprises 12 residues. V was pared by 3 bases and J by 8 bases, with 7 bases between. The germline CDR1 and CDR2 sequences are LGHNA and YSLEER. The CDR3 DNA reads TGCGCCAGCAGCCAGTGGGGTGGGGAGCTGTTTTTT. Translated: CASSQWGGELFF.

This chain connects TRBV29-1 to TRBJ2-7; 7 bases align to TRBD2. Germline V gene data show CDR1 as SQVTM and CDR2 as ANQGSEA. The CDR3 extends over 15 amino acids. Trimming took 8 bases from V and 1 from J; bases not matched to a gene: 14. CDR3 amino acids: CSLRGRERSSYEQYF. The CDR3, as DNA: TGCAGCCTTAGAGGGCGGGAGAGATCGTCCTACGAGCAGTACTTC.

The chain's CDR3 is CASSLVQRFGEQYF. The CDR3 bases are TGTGCCAGCAGCTTAGTCCAGCGGTTTGGGGAGCAGTACTTC. J is TRBJ2-7 and V is TRBV11-2; perhaps TRBD2 as D (5 bases). CDR1 and CDR2 (germline): SGHAT, FQNNGV. Trimming shortened V by 1 base and J by 7 bases, and 14 bases separated the two germline ends. The CDR3 is 14 amino acids.

This chain links TRBV6-6 with TRBJ2-3; 15 bases are shared with TRBD2. The CDR3 has 14 amino acids. CDR1 MNHNY and CDR2 SVGAGI come from the germline V gene (reference sequence). J was trimmed by 8 bases and V by 7 bases; bases with no gene match: 4. CDR3 in DNA: TGTGCCAGCACCGGACTAGCGGGAGGGCTTACGCAGTATTTT. Translated, it gives CASTGLAGGLTQYF.

The gene calls are TRBV5-5 and TRBJ2-5, with TRBD2 matching over 15 bases. Per the germline V gene, CDR1 is SGHKS and CDR2 is YYEKEE (reference sequence). The J segment lost 6 bases and the V segment lost 4 bases, leaving 13 bases of the junction unmatched. The CDR3 totals 18 residues. CDR3: CASSLPWTSGRAVKTQYF. The CDR3 nucleotides are TGTGCCAGCAGCCTCCCCTGGACTAGCGGGAGGGCCGTAAAGACCCAGTACTTC.

This sequence joins TRBV4-1 and TRBJ2-3; no firm D call. The germline CDR1 and CDR2 sequences are MGHRA and YSYEKL. Deletions cut 5 bases from V and 8 bases from J, with 11 bases between. There are 12 residues in the CDR3. The CDR3 region is CASSKDGTTQYF. The CDR3 region has the DNA TGCGCCAGCAGCAAGGATGGAACTACGCAGTATTTT.